A selection of T cell receptor beta chains follows, all from one sample in a study of CD8+CD57+ T cells in acquired aplastic anemia. MiXCR was run by TCRdb on the reads, yielding one entry per CDR3 protein. The sample has 200,000 to 250,000 distinct CDR3 sequences; 34% are singletons. The material sequenced was sorted CD4+, CD8+, or CD8+CD57+ T cells (not recorded which) from PBMCs. Receptors were obtained from a human donor in good health, serving as a control. CDR3s include the opening cysteine and the closing phenylalanine or tryptophan. A D gene is named only where the DNA matches it firmly. Size is omitted from some rows. Given values are once, few, many or a class for expanded clones.

cdr3_nt cdr3_aa clone_size j_call v_call d_call
TGTGCTAGGGGGACTAGCGGGGGGGATACGCAGTATTTT CARGTSGGDTQYF - TRBJ2-3 TRBV10-3 TRBD2
TGTGCCAGCAGCCCAAGGTTGGGACAGGGCGTACCTGGGGCCAACGTCCTGACTTTC CASSPRLGQGVPGANVLTF - TRBJ2-6 TRBV11-2 TRBD1
TGTGCCAGTAGTATTTCCGGGTTTTCTCTGCGGGCTTTCTTT CASSISGFSLRAFF - TRBJ1-1 TRBV19 -
TGCAGCGTTGTTCTGGGGAACTATGGCTACACCTTC CSVVLGNYGYTF many TRBJ1-2 TRBV29-1 -
TGTGCCATCAGTGACCCGGGACACCTCTACGAGCAGTACTTC CAISDPGHLYEQYF many TRBJ2-7 TRBV10-3 -
TGCGCCAGCAGCTTTATTGGGAATCGAGGCTACACCTTC CASSFIGNRGYTF - TRBJ1-2 TRBV5-1 -
TGCAGTGTTCACCGACAGACCGAGCAGTACTTC CSVHRQTEQYF - TRBJ2-7 TRBV20-1 -
TGTGCCAGCAGTGAGGCGGGAGGGAACACAGATACGCAGTATTTT CASSEAGGNTDTQYF many TRBJ2-3 TRBV6-4 TRBD2
TGTGCCAGCAGTGAAGCGGCGGGAGGGACTAGCGGAGACAATGAGCAGTTCTTC CASSEAAGGTSGDNEQFF - TRBJ2-1 TRBV2 TRBD2
TGTGCCAGCAGCTTAGGCGGGATTTACGCGAACACCGGGGAGCTGTTTTTT CASSLGGIYANTGELFF - TRBJ2-2 TRBV7-2 -
TGTGCCAGCCTAAACACCGGACAGGTAAATCAGCCCCAGCATTTT CASLNTGQVNQPQHF - TRBJ1-5 TRBV2 TRBD1
TGTGCCAGCAGCTTAGCGGGGTTGTATAGCGAGCAGCACTTC CASSLAGLYSEQHF many TRBJ2-7 TRBV7-2 -
TGTGCCAGCAGCCAAGTAGCACTAGCGGGGTGGGAGACCCAGTACTTC CASSQVALAGWETQYF few TRBJ2-5 TRBV3-1 TRBD2
TGTGCCAGTAGTACCCAGGGACAAGAGACCCAGTACTTC CASSTQGQETQYF many TRBJ2-5 TRBV19 -
TGTGCCAGCAGTTGGACGGACAGTAACTATGGCTACACCTTC CASSWTDSNYGYTF many TRBJ1-2 TRBV12-3/TRBV12-4 -
TGTGCCAGCCAACCGCTGGGGGTACTGCGGAGCAATCAGCCCCAGCATTTT CASQPLGVLRSNQPQHF few TRBJ1-5 TRBV6-1 -
TGTGCCAGCAGTTTCGAATTTTTGTGTCCCATGAACACTGAAGCTTTCTTT CASSFEFLCPMNTEAFF - TRBJ1-1 TRBV11-3 -
TGCAGTGCTATCCTCGGGACAGGGGGAAACACCATATATTTT CSAILGTGGNTIYF - TRBJ1-3 TRBV20-1 TRBD1
TGTGCCAGCAGCGGTTTAACAGGGCCGGAGACCCAGTACTTC CASSGLTGPETQYF - TRBJ2-5 TRBV5-6 -
TGCAGTGCTAGACAGGGGGTTTCCAGCTCTGGAAACACCATATATTTT CSARQGVSSSGNTIYF few TRBJ1-3 TRBV20-1 TRBD1
TGCGCCAGCAGCTTGGGAAGACAGGGGGTCACGCAAGAGGCCCAGTACTTC CASSLGRQGVTQEAQYF few TRBJ2-5 TRBV5-1 TRBD1
TGTGCCAGCATGGAGGCCGGGAATTCACCCCTCCACTTT CASMEAGNSPLHF - TRBJ1-6 TRBV7-9 -
TGTGCCAGCAGCGTAGCTACGGGGCTTGGAAACACCATATATTTT CASSVATGLGNTIYF - TRBJ1-3 TRBV9 -
TGTGCCAGCAGAAAAGTCCCCCCGGGGGATTTTAATTCACCCCTCCACTTT CASRKVPPGDFNSPLHF few TRBJ1-6 TRBV6-1 -
TGTGCCAGCAGCTTAGCCCGGGGGCGCACAGATACGCAGTATTTT CASSLARGRTDTQYF many TRBJ2-3 TRBV7-2 -
TGTGCCAGCAGTTTACGGGGGCGTAACACCGGGGAGCTGTTTTTT CASSLRGRNTGELFF - TRBJ2-2 TRBV12-3/TRBV12-4 -
TGTGCCAGCAGCCATCATCCCCTCCGCGTACAGGGTGATGGAAACACCATATATTTT CASSHHPLRVQGDGNTIYF few TRBJ1-3 TRBV14 -
TGTGCCAGTAGTATCGGGGCCAGGGTCCATGAGCAGTTCTTC CASSIGARVHEQFF - TRBJ2-1 TRBV19 -
TGCAGTGCTAGACCGTGGAACGGGCTTGGGGAAAAACTGTTTTTT CSARPWNGLGEKLFF many TRBJ1-4 TRBV20-1 -
TGTGCCAGCAGTGAAGCAGCAGCTTTCTTT CASSEAAAFF many TRBJ1-1 TRBV2 -
TGCAGTGCTGGACAGGGGTGGACGGACGAGCAGTACTTC CSAGQGWTDEQYF many TRBJ2-7 TRBV20-1 TRBD1
TGCGCCAGCAGCATAGACAGCCCCGGGGCCAACGTCCCGACTTTC CASSIDSPGANVPTF - TRBJ2-6 TRBV7-3 -
TGTGCCTGGAGTCACGGGACGGACTACAATGAGCAGTTCTTC CAWSHGTDYNEQFF few TRBJ2-1 TRBV30 -
TGTGCCAGCTCACCACAGACACAGGGGGTGTCCTCCTATGGCTACACCTTC CASSPQTQGVSSYGYTF - TRBJ1-2 TRBV18 TRBD1
TGTGCCAGCAGCCGTACTGTAGATACGCAGTATTTT CASSRTVDTQYF many TRBJ2-3 TRBV7-9 -
TGTGCCATCAGTGAGTCAATGACGATTTCGGAGACCCAGTACTTC CAISESMTISETQYF once TRBJ2-5 TRBV10-3 -
TGTGCCAGCAGTCTCGAAGGGGGGAGCACAGATACGCAGTATTTT CASSLEGGSTDTQYF few TRBJ2-3 TRBV6-1 -
TGCGCCAGCAGCCAAGAGGCGGTCGGTTCTGACTTTTTTCGTCTCTTC CASSQEAVGSDFFRLF - TRBJ2-1 TRBV4-3 -
TGTGCCAGCACCCTGGCAGAGAACACTGAAGCTTTCTTT CASTLAENTEAFF - TRBJ1-1 TRBV2 -
TGCAGTGCTAGAGATTTCGGACAGAGCTACGAGCAGTACTTC CSARDFGQSYEQYF many TRBJ2-7 TRBV20-1 -
TGCGCCAGCAGCCGGGACAGCGTTCTCCGGGACTTT CASSRDSVLRDF many TRBJ1-1 TRBV10-2 TRBD1
TGCCCCAGCAGTGAGTCGACAGGGGTCTACGAGCAGTACTTC CPSSESTGVYEQYF - TRBJ2-7 TRBV10-2 TRBD1
TGTGCCAGTAGTGCCTGGGACAGCTCCTACAATGAGCAGTTCTTC CASSAWDSSYNEQFF many TRBJ2-1 TRBV19 TRBD1
TGTGCCAGCAGCATGGGACAGGCGTACGAGCAGTACTTC CASSMGQAYEQYF once TRBJ2-7 TRBV12-3/TRBV12-4 TRBD1
TGTGCCAGCAGCTTCCTTTCAGCGAACACTGAAGCTTTCTTT CASSFLSANTEAFF many TRBJ1-1 TRBV7-2 -
TGTGCCAGCAGCCAAGTGGGGGGTAGCGGGGGCACAGATACGCAGTATTTT CASSQVGGSGGTDTQYF - TRBJ2-3 TRBV4-2 TRBD2
TGTGCCATCAGTCCCCGGGACAGGGTCACAGATACGCAGTATTTT CAISPRDRVTDTQYF many TRBJ2-3 TRBV10-3 TRBD1
TGTGCCAGTAGTTCGTCCGGGACTAGTCCCGAGGAGCTGTTTTTT CASSSSGTSPEELFF - TRBJ2-2 TRBV19 TRBD2
TGTGCCAGCAGTGATTATAAGGGGGTTAACTATGGCTACACCTTC CASSDYKGVNYGYTF - TRBJ1-2 TRBV25-1 -
TGCAGTGCTAGGACCGGACGGGACACTGAAGCTTTCTTT CSARTGRDTEAFF many TRBJ1-1 TRBV20-1 -
TGTGCCACCAGCGGTGGACAGGGGGTTCAGCCCCAGCATTTT CATSGGQGVQPQHF - TRBJ1-5 TRBV15 TRBD1
TGTGCCAGCAGCTTGCTCATCGGAAATCAGCCCCAGCATTTT CASSLLIGNQPQHF few TRBJ1-5 TRBV5-6 -
TGCGCCAGCAGCCTAAGGACAGGGGGTTATGGCTACACCTTC CASSLRTGGYGYTF - TRBJ1-2 TRBV5-1 TRBD1